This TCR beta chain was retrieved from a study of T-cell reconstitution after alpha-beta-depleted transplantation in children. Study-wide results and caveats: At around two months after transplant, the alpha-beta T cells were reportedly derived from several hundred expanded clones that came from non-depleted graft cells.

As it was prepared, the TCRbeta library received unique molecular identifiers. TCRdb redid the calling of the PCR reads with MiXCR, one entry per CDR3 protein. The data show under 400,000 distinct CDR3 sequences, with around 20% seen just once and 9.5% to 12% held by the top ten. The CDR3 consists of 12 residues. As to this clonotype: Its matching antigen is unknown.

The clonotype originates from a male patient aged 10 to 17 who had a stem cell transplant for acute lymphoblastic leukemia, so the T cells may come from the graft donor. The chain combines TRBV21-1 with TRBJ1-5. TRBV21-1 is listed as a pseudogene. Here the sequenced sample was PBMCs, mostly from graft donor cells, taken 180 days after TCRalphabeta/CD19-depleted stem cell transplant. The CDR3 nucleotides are TGTGCCAGCAGCAAGTCGCGTCAGCCCCAGCATTTT. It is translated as CASSKSRQPQHF.